A single sample is the source of the 16 T cell receptor beta chains below, sequenced in a study of blood T cells in healthy people across ages. Next came a second PCR, run for about 6 to 12 cycles, which used a sample-barcoded 5' primer along with a J-beta primer mix. One entry per CDR3 protein results from TCRdb running MiXCR on the 5' RACE reads. The sample includes approximately 800,000 distinct CDR3 sequences, less than 60% of them seen just once. Sequencing was carried out using blood. Receptor source: a man older than 75 in good health.

This clonotype appeared a single time. This chain connects TRBV5-1 to TRBJ2-7; TRBD2 is a possible D gene (6 bases). Germline values: CDR1 SGHRS, CDR2 YFSETQ. V shed 2 bases and J shed 4 bases, with 19 bases lying between them. CDR3 length equals 16 residues. CDR3 sequence: CASSFGGDSIPYEQYF. The DNA of the CDR3 is TGCGCCAGCAGCTTCGGCGGGGACTCAATCCCTTACGAGCAGTACTTC.

The rearrangement links TRBV4-1 to TRBJ2-5; D unresolved. Germline-derived CDR1 and CDR2 are MGHRA and YSYEKL. The CDR3 is 16 amino acids. With 1 base removed from V and 1 base from J, the gap between germline ends came to 13 bases. Here the CDR3 DNA reads TGCGCCAGCAGCCAAGCGGTAAGGGCGATCCAAGAGACCCAGTACTTC. Protein sequence: CASSQAVRAIQETQYF.

This clonotype was detected only once. The chain recombines TRBV20-1 with TRBJ2-3, with a weak D call TRBD1 (5 bases). Germline loops: CDR1 DFQATT, CDR2 SNEGSKA (reference sequence). Trimming took 1 base from V and 6 from J, leaving 11 bases between them. The CDR3 is made up of 13 amino acids. The CDR3 region is CSARGEGVDTQYF. The CDR3 DNA follows: TGCAGTGCTAGAGGTGAAGGGGTGGATACGCAGTATTTT.

This chain connects TRBV27 to TRBJ2-1; D remains unclear. The germline CDR1 and CDR2 sequences are MNHEY and SMNVEV (reference sequence). V gave up 5 bases and J gave up 0 bases, with 17 bases separating them. This CDR3 contains 17 residues. CDR3 residues: CASSPMTPLISYNEQFF. CDR3 in DNA: TGTGCCAGCAGTCCGATGACACCTCTGATCTCCTACAATGAGCAGTTCTTC.

The rearrangement uses TRBV7-9 and TRBJ2-7; TRBD1 matches at 9 bases. The junction had 15 bases not matched to a gene; V was cut back by 5 bases and J by 4 bases. CDR3 length: 17 amino acids. Germline V gene data show CDR1 as SEHNR and CDR2 as FQNEAQ (reference sequence). The CDR3 is CASSPPGQGLFGYEQYF. As DNA, the CDR3 is TGTGCCAGCAGCCCCCCGGGACAGGGTCTCTTTGGTTACGAGCAGTACTTC.

The V and J genes are TRBV7-2 and TRBJ1-5, with D possibly matching TRBD1 (5 bases). The CDR3 totals 14 residues. Trimming left V 8 bases short and J 7 bases short, with 18 bases between. The germline gives CDR1 SGHTA, CDR2 FQGNSA. The CDR3 DNA follows: TGTGCCAGCCCCCCAGGAGGCAGGGAACAGCCCCAGCATTTT. Amino acid sequence: CASPPGGREQPQHF. The whole variable domain, remainder taken from reference TRBV7-2 and TRBJ1-5, is GAGVSQSPSNKVTEKGKDVELRCDPISGHTALYWYRQSLGQGLEFLIYFQGNSAPDKSGLPSDRFSAERTGGSVSTLTIQRTQQEDSAVYLCASPPGGREQPQHFGDGTRLSIL.

J is TRBJ1-1 and V is TRBV27; the D gene is possibly TRBD1 (6 bases). From germline, CDR1 is MNHEY and CDR2 SMNVEV (reference sequence). The V end was cut by 7 bases, the J end by 1 base, with 13 bases between. The CDR3 loop spans 14 amino acids. The CDR3 coding sequence is TGTGCCAGCAATTTCGTGACAGGGAACACTGAAGCTTTCTTT. Translating it yields CASNFVTGNTEAFF.

In its sample, this clonotype was seen a few times. The chain is built from TRBV18 and TRBJ2-7; TRBD2 agrees at 11 bases. Germline V gene data show CDR1 as KGHSH and CDR2 as LQKENI. The CDR3 contains 15 residues. With 6 bases clipped from V and 7 bases from J, the junction kept 11 bases outside the gene matches. CDR3 sequence (DNA): TGTGCCAGCTCGCTAACTAGCGGGAGTGGAAATGAGCAGTACTTC. Its translation is CASSLTSGSGNEQYF. The full variable domain, in which reference TRBV18 and TRBJ2-7 provide the parts outside the CDR3, is NAGVMQNPRHLVRRRGQEARLRCSPMKGHSHVYWYRQLPEEGLKFMVYLQKENIIDESGMPKERFSAEFPKEGPSILRIQQVVRGDSAAYFCASSLTSGSGNEQYFGPGTRLTVT.

CDR3 protein: CASSATGTSENTDTQYF. CDR3 DNA: TGTGCCAGCAGCGCGACCGGGACTAGCGAAAACACAGATACGCAGTATTTT. The chain combines TRBV9 with TRBJ2-3, with TRBD2 matching over 10 bases. This CDR3 has 17 residues. Germline V gene lookup returns CDR1 SGDLS and CDR2 YYNGEE. The J segment lost 2 bases and the V segment lost 3 bases, leaving 9 bases of the junction unmatched.

This chain uses TRBV12-3 or TRBV12-4 with TRBJ2-4; TRBD1 agrees at 11 bases. The closer fit of TRBJ2-7 to the DNA end suggests the J call may be wrong. This CDR3 is built from 15 residues. The CDR3 loop is CASLQGTGGPYEQYF. The CDR3 region has the DNA TGTGCCAGTTTACAGGGGACAGGGGGACCCTACGAGCAGTACTTC.

V gene TRBV5-1 combines with J gene TRBJ2-1, with D maybe TRBD1 (6 bases). V lost 1 base, J lost 10 bases, and 18 bases lay in between. The V gene's germline CDR1 is SGHRS and CDR2 YFSETQ. CDR3 length: 15 residues. The CDR3 bases are TGCGCCAGCAGCTTGCTACAGGGAAAGACTGGGGAGCAGTTCTTC. Translated: CASSLLQGKTGEQFF.

This clonotype has more than one count but fewer than ten. The chain joins TRBV9 to TRBJ2-5, with TRBD2 matching over 10 bases. Germline CDR1 reads SGDLS; CDR2 reads YYNGEE. The CDR3 extends over 15 amino acids. V trimming: 3 bases; J trimming: 5 bases; junction bases outside the gene matches: 7. The CDR3 spells CASSGAGTSEETQYF. For the CDR3, the DNA is TGTGCCAGCAGCGGCGCCGGGACTAGCGAGGAGACCCAGTACTTC. Based on the CDR3 plus reference TRBV9 and TRBJ2-5, the full variable domain is DSGVTQTPKHLITATGQRVTLRCSPRSGDLSVYWYQQSLDQGLQFLIQYYNGEERAKGNILERFSAQQFPDLHSELNLSSLELGDSALYFCASSGAGTSEETQYFGPGTRLLVL.

This clonotype has only a few counts. This chain joins TRBV7-2 and TRBJ2-5, with D possibly matching TRBD2 (6 bases). CDR3 length: 15 amino acids. Trimming pared 4 bases from V and 5 bases from J, leaving 17 bases between. Germline CDR1 SGHTA, CDR2 FQGNSA. CDR3 DNA sequence: TGTGCCAGCAGCTCAATATGGGGCGGAGGGGAGACCCAGTACTTC. It yields the protein CASSSIWGGGETQYF.

The V gene is TRBV6-5, the J gene TRBJ1-6; 8 positions agree with TRBD1. J gave up 5 bases and V 7 bases, and 1 base lay outside the gene matches. CDR1 and CDR2 (germline): MNHEY, SVGAGI. This CDR3 is 13 amino acids long. CDR3: CASKQGDNSPLHF. As DNA, the CDR3 is TGTGCCAGCAAACAGGGGGATAATTCACCCCTCCACTTT.

This clonotype was seen a few times. The rearrangement uses TRBV20-1 and TRBJ2-7, with 10 bases identical to TRBD2. V gave up 1 base and J gave up 2 bases; unmatched junction bases: 5. Germline V gives CDR1 DFQATT, CDR2 SNEGSKA (reference sequence). The CDR3 extends over 15 amino acids. The CDR3 DNA follows: TGCAGTGCTAGAGTCCAGAGCGGGAGGGCCTACGAGCAGTACTTC. Its protein product is CSARVQSGRAYEQYF.

This clonotype has a handful of counts. This chain connects TRBV6-2 or TRBV6-3 to TRBJ2-3; the D is unclear. Trimming took 0 bases from V and 6 from J, leaving 7 bases between them. This CDR3 is 13 amino acids long. Germline lookup yields CDR1 MNHEY and CDR2 SVGEGT. Written as DNA, the CDR3 is TGTGCCAGCAGTTACTCGGGAAGGGATACGCAGTATTTT. This sequence encodes CASSYSGRDTQYF.